This TCR beta chain was recorded in a study of blood T cell repertoires in COVID-19. Overall study: T cells, B-cell-depleted T cells, or PBMCs supplied cDNA or gDNA.

Germline loops: CDR1 MDHEN, CDR2 SYDVKM. CDR3 size: 16 residues. V dropped 2 bases and J dropped 8 bases, with 21 bases sitting between them. The assay was immunoSEQ multiplex PCR, and TCRdb's table has in-frame clones only and misses some. The table lists 28,000 or so clones, roughly nine tenths of them singletons. The chain uses TRBV28 and TRBJ1-2; D gene unclear. The sequence derives from a human donor with active COVID-19. The donor label of this sample is uncertain. Source material: peripheral blood. In DNA, the CDR3 is TGTGCCAGCAGTTTAGTTGAGGGTCCTCTCTTGGGGGGCTACACCTTC. Protein: CASSLVEGPLLGGYTF.